This TCR beta chain was sequenced in a study of shared clonotypes between healthy human individuals. Study results and caveats: Limitation of the genetic and exposure-history diversity represented came from the few donors. Clonotypes shared by all four donors outscored non-shared clonotypes in generation probability.

A word on this clone: Its antigen is unidentified.

The method was immunoSEQ multiplex PCR; TCRdb's version includes in-frame clones alone and lacks a portion of them. The sample lists roughly 2,300,000 clones, around 90% occurring once. Trimming cost V 2 bases and J 10 bases, with 15 bases left between them. Germline assignment: CDR1 GTSNPN and CDR2 SVGIG (reference sequence). The CDR3 length is 13 residues. The genes are TRBV30 and TRBJ2-1, with TRBD1 as a possible D gene (6 bases). Input material: naive CD4+ T cells from PBMCs. Specified subset: CD45RA+ positively selected. This TCR derives from a man between 18 and 29 years old in good health. Some clones in this sample may be carry-over from other donors' samples. The CDR3 nucleotides are TGTGCCTGGAGTATTGGGGACATCCGGGAGCAGTTCTTC. Its protein product is CAWSIGDIREQFF.